What follows describes a single T cell receptor (beta chain). Its antigen is currently not known. No quality values exist for individual bases; no much larger clone is one base distant. The entry originates in a study of blood T cells in healthy people across ages (dated by TCRdb to the mid-2010s). As for the study more broadly: In model experiments, template switching captured roughly one uniquely barcoded TCR beta cDNA molecule for every two T cells. To avoid experimental bias, donors of different ages were distributed randomly across sequencing lanes. To track age-related changes in TCR beta repertoire diversity, the study relied on deep sequencing normalized with unique cDNA molecular identifiers. The donors were divided into four age groups: young (average roughly 15 years), middle-aged (about 40), aged (about 62) and long-lived (around 87). The study analyzed two additional independent replicas of 1 million unique cDNA reads from the same blood draw for two donors, one aged 18 to 30 and one aged 80 or older. The paper as a whole reports these results and caveats: Compared with the aged group, the long-lived group had more naive CD4+ T cells, fewer expanded clones and increased TCR diversity, suggesting age selection. Observed TCR beta diversity per million T cells fell roughly linearly with age, and a significant reduction was already apparent by age around 40. The CMV infection status of donors was not known, potentially confounding age-related changes in expanded clonotypes. A strong correlation was found between observed TCR beta diversity and the percentage of naive T cells measured by flow cytometry. Bulk unsorted PBMC profiling prevented conclusive comparison of naive and antigen-experienced compartments. Total diversity estimates from one million sequenced T cells were considered lower bounds and underestimates.

The 40 or so donors, aged about 6 to 95 years, were systemically healthy Caucasian individuals from Russia. Around 10 milliliters of peripheral blood were drawn from each donor into EDTA-treated Vacutainer tubes. Ficoll-Paque density-gradient centrifugation was used to isolate PBMCs, with at least 6 million per sample. Trizol reagent was used to extract total RNA from the PBMCs, yielding at least 6 micrograms per sample. For every donor, flow cytometry on a PBMC aliquot measured the percentage of naive CD45RAhigh/CD27high T cells. Receptor amplification or capture employed 5' RACE. TCRdb records Illumina HiSeq 2500 as the sequencer. The second PCR ran for roughly 7 to 11 cycles and used a J-beta primer mix along with a sample-barcoded 5' primer. A unique molecular identifier was introduced onto each TCR beta cDNA molecule by a template-switch 5' adaptor carrying 12 random nucleotides. At least 3 million CDR3-containing paired-end reads were obtained from each sample. The Mint cDNA synthesis kit, primed by a TRBC-specific oligonucleotide, was used to synthesize first-strand cDNA from all RNA. After uracil-DNA glycosylase treatment, a first 18-cycle PCR used universal primers M1SS and BC2_uni_R on all cDNA. The study's own analysis went as follows. For normalization, 1 million high-quality reads, each with a distinct molecular identifier, were randomly selected from each sample. Reads with shared molecular identifiers were discarded instead of being binned into consensus sequences. MiTCR, with a Q25 quality threshold and the strictest error-elimination algorithm, was used for CDR3 identification, clonotype clustering and error correction. A nonparametric unseen species model with Euler transformation was used to estimate a lower bound on total TCR beta diversity. Clones were called with MiXCR by TCRdb after fastp trimmed the public reads at Q25, and only in-frame beta chains were retained. Each CDR3 protein appears once, grouped with its most common genes and DNA. The V and J calls and clone size are TCRdb's, not the authors'. The sample table records roughly 1,300,000 distinct CDR3 sequences; 59% of these occur just once. 5% to 7% of the sample goes to the ten largest clones.

Taken from the germline V gene, the CDR1 and CDR2 loops are SGHRS and YFSETQ. Including the terminal cysteine and phenylalanine, the CDR3 comprises 15 residues. The read is trimmed to its CDR3 DNA, 45 bases read in frame from base 1. This sequence was found in a man aged 18 to 29 in good health. Rearrangement joined TRBV5-1 to TRBJ2-1; TRBD2 aligns with 7 central bases. Gene TRBJ2-7 matches the end of the DNA better, so the J call may be wrong. The sample taken for sequencing was blood. The CDR3 region reads CASSLCLADHNEQYF. The DNA is as follows: TGCGCCAGCAGCTTGTGCCTAGCGGACCACAATGAGCAGTACTTC.